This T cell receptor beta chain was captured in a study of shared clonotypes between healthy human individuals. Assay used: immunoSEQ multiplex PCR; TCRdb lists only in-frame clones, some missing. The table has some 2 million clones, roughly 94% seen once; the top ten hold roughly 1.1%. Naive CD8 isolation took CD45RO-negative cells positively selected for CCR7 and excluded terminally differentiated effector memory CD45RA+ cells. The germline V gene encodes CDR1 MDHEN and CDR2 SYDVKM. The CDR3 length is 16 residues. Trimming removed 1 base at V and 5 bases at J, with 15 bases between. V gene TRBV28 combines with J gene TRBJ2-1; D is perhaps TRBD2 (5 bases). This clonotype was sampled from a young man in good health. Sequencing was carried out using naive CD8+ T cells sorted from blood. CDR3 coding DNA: TGTGCCAGCAGTTTATTAGGTTTCGGGGATAACAATGAGCAGTTCTTC. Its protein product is CASSLLGFGDNNEQFF.